This note documents a single T cell receptor beta chain sequence. Its specific antigen is unknown. No much larger clone exists at a distance of one base, and base qualities are not known. Using the deep immunoSEQ assay, multiplex PCR amplified TCR CDR3 regions from genomic DNA. Extracted genomic DNA from each cell subset was spread evenly across all wells of several immunoSEQ 96-well plates, with each plate serving as a replicate. For sorted subsets, roughly 190 ng of genomic DNA, equivalent to some 30,000 T cell genomes, went into each replicate PCR. The purified libraries were quantified using a Qubit 3.0 fluorometer, sized with a Bioanalyzer 2100, and then quantified again using the KAPA Library Quantification kit. Each immunoSEQ 96-well plate was sequenced on its own single-read 150-cycle Illumina NextSeq 550 flow cell. The paper's data handling went like this. The immunoSEQ output contained only junctional sequences without quality scores, so filtering could not match that applied to full-length reads. Sequences were annotated with PyIR, a Python wrapper for IgBLAST v1.9, using IMGT germline references to assign V/J genes and CDR3. Reads were removed for weak V/J assignments (E-value above 1e-6), missing CDR3, stop codons, out-of-frame junctions, or ambiguous translated residues. V3J clonotypes were defined as sequences sharing an identical inferred V gene, J gene, and CDR3 amino acid sequence. The percentage overlap between two repertoires was calculated by dividing the number of shared unique clonotypes by the size of the smaller repertoire. Richness of each repertoire was evaluated using RTK rarefaction, the Chao1 estimator, and Recon v2.1 estimates of unobserved clonotypes. OLGA was used to compute generation probabilities for all TCRbeta clonotypes that the gDNA method yielded from a few donors. As stored in TCRdb, this immuneACCESS dataset retains in-frame rearrangements with V and J assigned. A fraction of the clones does not appear; measured against another copy, unresolved V genes explain less than half of the discrepancy, and the remainder lacks a known reason. The V and J calls and clone size were taken over from that table, and D and trimming were inferred from the DNA. The sample records over 1.5 million clones, 98% of which are singletons. The leading ten clones occupy roughly 0.42% of the sample.

There are 13 amino acids in the CDR3, from cysteine to phenylalanine inclusive. The sequence is cut down to CDR3 DNA, 39 bases in frame from base 1. According to the germline V gene, CDR1 reads SNHLY and CDR2 reads FYNNEI. V loses 8 bases of germline sequence and J loses 1 base, and the interval between the two ends is 10 bases. This sample is drawn from a study of shared clonotypes between healthy human individuals (dated by TCRdb to the early 2020s). At the level of the whole study: A couple of women and a few men aged 18 to 49 years were included in the cohort. For each donor, CD4 naive and CD4 memory were each given three plates, CD8 naive was given two plates, and CD8 memory was given one plate. To estimate repertoire size and how much clonotype sharing occurs between individuals, the study deeply sequenced the blood TCR repertoires of roughly 5 healthy adults. To increase sequencing depth and limit assay-specific biases, TCR repertoire library preparation and sequencing were carried out by different laboratories using diverse techniques. Leukapheresis yielded between about 0.9 and 9 billion PBMCs per donor.

Donors were healthy HIV-negative adults with no recently reported acute infections or vaccinations. Only Caucasian adults living in Nashville, Tennessee, USA were represented among the donors. CD4+ T cells were enriched by magnetic negative selection, after which naive cells were positively selected on CD45RA and the negative fraction was taken as the memory subset. Blood was collected by leukapheresis, and PBMCs were isolated by Ficoll-Histopaque density gradient centrifugation and then cryopreserved in liquid nitrogen vapor phase. Analytical flow cytometry was used to check the purity and quantity of each magnetically sorted T cell population. Genomic DNA was isolated from each sorted fraction and quantified by UV absorbance on a Nanodrop 2000c. Results and caveats for the whole study, not just this receptor: Estimated clonotype richness was generally larger for naive than for memory subsets. Clonotypes shared by all four sorted-subset donors showed higher generation probabilities than non-shared clonotypes. Pairwise subsampling led to the expectation that sequencing depth would affect the degree of clonotype sharing among donors. When several donors were compared, the shared fraction of clonotypes was about 5.4% for naive CD4, around 3.6% for naive CD8, about 2.4% for memory CD4, and roughly 0.4% for memory CD8. Incomplete sequencing was indicated by rarefaction of sorted-subset datasets, despite the large sequencing depth. Because the study included only a small number of donors, the genetic and exposure-history diversity represented was limited. Sampling was restricted to blood, and TCR repertoires in tissue are likely to differ from TCR repertoires in blood.

Sequenced sample: naive CD4+ T cells sorted from blood. The cell subset or site label of this sample denotes: CD45RA+ positively selected. In this chain, TRBV2 is recombined with TRBJ2-3; the D region possibly corresponds to TRBD1 (6 bases align). The TCR was taken from a young man in good health. The DNA sequence is as follows: TGTGCCAGCGAGGACAGCCGCACAGATACGCAGTATTTT. It translates to CASEDSRTDTQYF. The variable domain in full, with residues beyond the CDR3 obtained from the reference TRBV2 and TRBJ2-3 genes, is EPEVTQTPSHQVTQMGQEVILRCVPISNHLYFYWYRQILGQKVEFLVSFYNNEISEKSEIFDDQFSVERPDGSNFTLKIRSTKLEDSAMYFCASEDSRTDTQYFGPGTRLTVL.